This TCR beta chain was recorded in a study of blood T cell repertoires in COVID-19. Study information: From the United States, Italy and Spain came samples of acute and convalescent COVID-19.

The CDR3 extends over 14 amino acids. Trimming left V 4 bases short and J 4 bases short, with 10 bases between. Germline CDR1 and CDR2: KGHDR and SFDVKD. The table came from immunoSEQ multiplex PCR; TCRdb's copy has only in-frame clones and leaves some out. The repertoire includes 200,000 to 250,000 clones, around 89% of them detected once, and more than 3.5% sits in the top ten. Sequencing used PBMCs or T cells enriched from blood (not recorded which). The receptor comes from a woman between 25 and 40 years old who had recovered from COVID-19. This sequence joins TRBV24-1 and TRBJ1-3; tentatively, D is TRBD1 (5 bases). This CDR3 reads CATSERQGGNTIYF. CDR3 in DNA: TGTGCCACCAGTGAGCGTCAGGGAGGAAACACCATATATTTT.